Shown below are 2 T cell receptor beta chains from a single sample sequenced in a study of T cell responses to AZD1222 COVID-19 vaccine. Only in-frame clones appear in the TCRdb table, and some are missing; sequencing was by immunoSEQ multiplex PCR. The sample yields more than 30,000 clones, roughly 90% seen once. Sequenced material: peripheral blood, taken 28 days after the second AZD1222 dose. These receptor sequences come from an adult who received the AZD1222 COVID-19 vaccine.

This clone showed up just a few times. The V and J genes are TRBV6-6 and TRBJ1-2; TRBD1 aligns across 10 bases. After removal of 6 bases from V and 5 bases from J, the junction contained 9 bases not matched to a gene. The CDR3 has 15 amino acids. Germline V CDR1 and CDR2: MNHNY, SVGAGI (reference sequence). DNA of the CDR3: TGTGCCAGCAGCCTTGGGACAGGGGTACAGTATGGCTACACCTTC. Translation gives CASSLGTGVQYGYTF.

The chain combines TRBV29-1 with TRBJ1-5, with unresolved D. This CDR3 contains 10 residues. Between the trimmed V and J ends, which lost 4 bases and 7 bases, there was a span of 5 bases. CDR1 and CDR2 from the germline V gene are SQVTM and ANQGSEA. CDR3 residues: CSVGGQPQHF. As DNA, the CDR3 is TGCAGCGTTGGTGGGCAGCCCCAGCATTTT.